This entry lists 25 T cell receptor beta chains sequenced from one sample in a study of technical replicates of blood from several donors. Only in-frame clones appear in the TCRdb table, and some are missing; sequencing was by immunoSEQ multiplex PCR. The sample consists of about 71,000 clones, more than 75% of them appearing once. The sample consisted of PBMCs. Receptors originate from a human donor in good health. Some clones in this sample may be carry-over from other donors' samples.

This rearrangement joins TRBV6-1 to TRBJ1-5, with D hard to call. Germline CDR1 MNHNS, CDR2 SASEGT. The CDR3 spans 15 residues. V lost 1 base, J lost 6 bases, and 13 bases lay in between. The CDR3 region is CASSEGDWRGQPQHF. DNA for the CDR3: TGTGCCAGCAGTGAAGGTGACTGGCGGGGTCAGCCCCAGCATTTT.

This chain's CDR3 is CASSLAGGRGNEQFF. CDR3 DNA sequence: TGTGCCAGCAGCTTAGCGGGAGGCCGAGGGAATGAGCAGTTCTTC. The rearrangement joins TRBV6-6 to TRBJ2-1; TRBD2 matches at 10 bases. This CDR3 is built from 15 residues. In germline, CDR1 is MNHNY, CDR2 SVGAGI (reference sequence). Trimming at V came to 6 bases and at J to 7 bases, leaving 9 bases not matched to a gene.

The V and J genes are TRBV5-8 and TRBJ1-5, with D unresolved. Trimming shortened V by 4 bases and J by 7 bases, and 12 bases separated the two germline ends. The CDR3 sequence is 13 residues long. CDR1 SGHTS and CDR2 YDEGEE come from the germline V gene. The CDR3 spells CASSLHREQPQHF. The CDR3 coding sequence is TGTGCCAGCAGCCTGCACCGGGAACAGCCCCAGCATTTT.

This sequence joins TRBV7-9 and TRBJ2-5; D gene uncertain. Germline lookup yields CDR1 SEHNR and CDR2 FQNEAQ (reference sequence). This CDR3 spans 12 amino acids. The ends were cut back, 5 bases at V and 5 bases at J, with 9 bases in the middle. CDR3 amino acids: CASSRSRETQYF. CDR3 coding DNA: TGTGCCAGCAGCCGATCCAGGGAGACCCAGTACTTC.

The rearrangement uses TRBV6-4 and TRBJ2-1; 7 nucleotides agree with TRBD1. The CDR3 is 15 amino acids. The ends lost 5 bases at V and 7 bases at J; junction bases unmatched: 11. Germline lookup yields CDR1 MRHNA and CDR2 SNTAGT. The CDR3: CASSQRQGAWNEQFF. The CDR3 nucleotides read TGTGCCAGCAGTCAACGACAGGGAGCATGGAATGAGCAGTTCTTC.

In this sample, this clone turned up a few times. This chain uses TRBV20-1 with TRBJ1-3; no reliable D call. Looked up from germline, CDR1 is DFQATT and CDR2 is SNEGSKA (reference sequence). CDR3 length equals 11 residues. Between the trimmed V and J ends, which lost 4 bases and 4 bases, there was a span of 5 bases. CDR3 sequence reads: CSANLGNTIYF. The CDR3 nucleotides are TGCAGTGCTAATCTGGGAAACACCATATATTTT.

The V gene is TRBV7-9, the J gene TRBJ2-2; no reliable D call. The germline CDR1 and CDR2 sequences are SEHNR and FQNEAQ (reference sequence). The V end lost 6 bases, the J end lost 1 base, and 12 bases lay between the germline ends. There are 15 residues in the CDR3. The CDR3 is CASRGLEGNTGELFF. The CDR3 region has the DNA TGTGCCAGCAGGGGCCTTGAAGGGAACACCGGGGAGCTGTTTTTT.

The V call is TRBV30, the J call TRBJ2-2; TRBD2 might be the D (5 bases). With 3 bases removed from V and 1 base from J, the gap between germline ends came to 18 bases. The CDR3 totals 17 residues. Germline V gives CDR1 GTSNPN, CDR2 SVGIG (reference sequence). The CDR3 DNA sequence: TGTGCCTGGAGGGTCCGTTGGGAGCGCTTGAACACCGGGGAGCTGTTTTTT. This codes for CAWRVRWERLNTGELFF.

This rearrangement joins TRBV27 to TRBJ2-7, with D perhaps TRBD1 (7 bases). Per the germline V gene, CDR1 is MNHEY and CDR2 is SMNVEV (reference sequence). This CDR3 spans 15 amino acids. Deletions cut 6 bases from V and 2 bases from J, with 17 bases between. The CDR3 spells CASSGGQRTTYEQYF. The CDR3 bases are TGTGCCAGCAGCGGGGGACAGCGCACAACCTACGAGCAGTACTTC.

The chain uses TRBV15 and TRBJ2-4; weak D call: TRBD2 (6 bases). The CDR3 has 16 amino acids. Germline-derived CDR1 and CDR2 are LNHNV and YYDKDF (reference sequence). V was clipped by 4 bases and J by 3 bases, with 16 bases between them. The CDR3 bases are TGTGCCACCAGCAAGGCGGGGCTCGGAGGCAAAAACATTCAGTACTTC. As protein: CATSKAGLGGKNIQYF.

The chain is built from TRBV7-3 and TRBJ2-1; TRBD1 aligns across 7 bases. The germline CDR1 and CDR2 sequences are SGHTA and FQGTGA. The J segment lost 5 bases and the V segment lost 5 bases, leaving 12 bases of the junction unmatched. This CDR3 comprises 16 residues. CDR3 DNA sequence: TGTGCCAGCAGCCCTCAGACAGGGATCAGTAACAATGAGCAGTTCTTC. This translates into CASSPQTGISNNEQFF.

The chain is built from TRBV6-1 and TRBJ1-4; D is undetermined. V was clipped by 3 bases and J by 0 bases, with 8 bases between them. The CDR3 covers 15 residues. Germline loops: CDR1 MNHNS, CDR2 SASEGT. CDR3 region: CASSDLIATNEKLFF. CDR3 sequence (DNA): TGTGCCAGCAGTGACCTAATTGCAACTAATGAAAAACTGTTTTTT.

The chain has TRBV5-1 and TRBJ2-3; 13 bases agree with TRBD2. Germline-derived CDR1 and CDR2 are SGHRS and YFSETQ. The J segment lost 6 bases and the V segment lost 4 bases, leaving 8 bases of the junction unmatched. This CDR3 spans 16 amino acids. The DNA of the CDR3 is TGCGCCAGCAGCGCGACTAGCGGGAGGTCGGGGGATACGCAGTATTTT. This gives the protein CASSATSGRSGDTQYF.

This clone was seen only once. This sequence joins TRBV7-6 and TRBJ2-1; a weak D match, TRBD1 (7 bases). Germline CDR1 is SGHVS and CDR2 is FNYEAQ. Trimming left V 3 bases short and J 7 bases short, with 13 bases between. The CDR3 is 14 residues long. CDR3 DNA: TGTGCCAGCAGCTTGTCAGGGGGAGGAAATGAGCAGTTCTTC. Its protein is CASSLSGGGNEQFF.

The genes are TRBV5-1 and TRBJ2-3; 7 bases agree with TRBD2. CDR1 is SGHRS and CDR2 is YFSETQ in the germline V gene. The CDR3 runs 14 residues. The V segment lost 0 bases and the J segment 4 bases; nucleotides outside the gene matches: 2. The CDR3 spells CASSLGGSSDTQYF. CDR3 in DNA: TGCGCCAGCAGCTTGGGCGGGAGCTCAGATACGCAGTATTTT.

The J gene is TRBJ2-5, the V gene TRBV9, with 9 bases that match TRBD2. The germline V gene has CDR1 SGDLS and CDR2 YYNGEE. The V and J ends lost 5 bases and 5 bases, in that order; junction bases with no gene match: 13. The CDR3 covers 16 residues. CDR3 bases: TGTGCCAGCAGTGAATTAGCGGGAGAGAGTGGGGAGACCCAGTACTTC. Translating gives CASSELAGESGETQYF.

V gene TRBV5-1 combines with J gene TRBJ2-7; TRBD1 matches 8 bases. From germline, CDR1 is SGHRS and CDR2 YFSETQ. The CDR3 has 13 residues. The ends lost 0 bases at V and 7 bases at J; junction bases unmatched: 3. The CDR3 protein is CASSLGTGREQYF. The CDR3 DNA follows: TGCGCCAGCAGCTTGGGGACAGGGAGAGAGCAGTACTTC.

The chain is built from TRBV5-6 and TRBJ1-5, with D possibly being TRBD1 (5 bases). This CDR3 is 14 amino acids long. Germline V gene sequence: CDR1 SGHDT, CDR2 YYEEEE. V lost 3 bases to trimming and J lost 7 bases, with 14 bases between them. The CDR3 coding sequence is TGTGCCAGCAGCTCATCAGGGATAGGGCAGCCCCAGCATTTT. Protein product: CASSSSGIGQPQHF.

V and J are TRBV4-1 and TRBJ2-1; D gene uncertain. CDR3 length: 16 amino acids. CDR1 MGHRA and CDR2 YSYEKL come from the germline V gene. The V and J ends lost 0 bases and 0 bases respectively, with 9 bases between them. Written as DNA, the CDR3 is TGCGCCAGCAGCCAAGATTGGAGAAACTCCTACAATGAGCAGTTCTTC. Translated, it gives CASSQDWRNSYNEQFF.

This clone has only a few counts. The chain carries TRBV7-9 and TRBJ1-4; D is unresolved. CDR1 and CDR2 from the germline V gene are SEHNR and FQNEAQ (reference sequence). The CDR3 consists of 15 residues. V was clipped by 5 bases and J by 8 bases, with 18 bases between them. CDR3 DNA: TGTGCCAGCAGCACCTGGACGGACGAGGGAGAAAAACTGTTTTTT. Translating it yields CASSTWTDEGEKLFF. The full variable domain, in which reference TRBV7-9 and TRBJ1-4 provide the parts outside the CDR3, is DTGVSQNPRHKITKRGQNVTFRCDPISEHNRLYWYRQTLGQGPEFLTYFQNEAQLEKSRLLSDRFSAERPKGSFSTLEIQRTEQGDSAMYLCASSTWTDEGEKLFFGSGTQLSVL.

The chain is built from TRBV7-9 and TRBJ2-1; 7 bases map to TRBD1. From germline, CDR1 is SEHNR and CDR2 FQNEAQ (reference sequence). The CDR3 extends over 15 amino acids. The trim removed 4 bases at V and 1 base at J, leaving 4 bases unmatched. Here the CDR3 DNA reads TGTGCCAGCAGCTCCGCACAGGGGTCCTACAATGAGCAGTTCTTC. It codes for CASSSAQGSYNEQFF.

The V and J genes are TRBV6-5 and TRBJ2-7; the D is unclear. The CDR3 loop spans 11 amino acids. Germline-derived CDR1 and CDR2 are MNHEY and SVGAGI. Deletions cut 6 bases from V and 2 bases from J, with 5 bases between. The CDR3 protein is CASRSAYEQYF. CDR3 sequence (DNA): TGTGCCAGCAGGTCAGCCTACGAGCAGTACTTC.

The chain has TRBV4-1 and TRBJ2-5; 9 bases line up with TRBD1. This CDR3 comprises 15 residues. Germline V gives CDR1 MGHRA, CDR2 YSYEKL. V lost 1 base, J lost 6 bases, and 6 bases stayed unmatched. The CDR3 is CASSQGRDRVQTQYF. The DNA for the CDR3 is TGCGCCAGCAGCCAAGGCCGGGACAGGGTGCAGACCCAGTACTTC.

This chain connects TRBV5-1 to TRBJ2-2, with TRBD2 matching over 10 bases. CDR3 size: 16 residues. V shed 3 bases and J 2 bases; nucleotides not matched to a gene: 4. Germline CDR1 reads SGHRS; CDR2 reads YFSETQ. CDR3 sequence: CASSSLAGANTGELFF. CDR3 bases: TGCGCCAGCAGCTCTCTAGCGGGGGCTAACACCGGGGAGCTGTTTTTT.

The rearrangement joins TRBV18 to TRBJ2-1; TRBD1 matches 8 bases. From germline, CDR1 is KGHSH and CDR2 LQKENI. After removal of 2 bases from V and 14 bases from J, the junction contained 5 bases not matched to a gene. This CDR3 comprises 12 residues. In nucleotides, the CDR3 is TGTGCCAGCTCACCATACAGGGGGGATAAGTTCTTC. It encodes CASSPYRGDKFF.